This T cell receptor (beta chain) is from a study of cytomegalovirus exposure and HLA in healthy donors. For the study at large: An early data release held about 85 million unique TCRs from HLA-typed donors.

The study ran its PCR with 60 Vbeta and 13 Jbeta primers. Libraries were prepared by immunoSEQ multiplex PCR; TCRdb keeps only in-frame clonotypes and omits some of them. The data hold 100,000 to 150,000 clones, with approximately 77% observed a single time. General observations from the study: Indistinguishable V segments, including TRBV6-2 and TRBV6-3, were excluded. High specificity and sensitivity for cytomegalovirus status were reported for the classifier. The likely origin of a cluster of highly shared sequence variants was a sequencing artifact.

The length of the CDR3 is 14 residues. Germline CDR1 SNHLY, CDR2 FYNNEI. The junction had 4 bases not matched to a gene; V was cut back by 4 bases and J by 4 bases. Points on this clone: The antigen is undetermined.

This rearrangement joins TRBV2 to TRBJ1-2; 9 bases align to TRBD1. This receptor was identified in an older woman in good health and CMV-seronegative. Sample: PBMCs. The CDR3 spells CASSVQGATYGYTF. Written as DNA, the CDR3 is TGTGCCAGCAGTGTACAGGGGGCAACCTATGGCTACACCTTC.